The 9 T cell receptor beta chains given below trace back to one sample, sequenced in a study of CD8+CD57+ T cells in acquired aplastic anemia. TCR beta VDJ and CDR3 profiles were obtained from a genomic DNA template. TCRdb ran MiXCR on the reads and lists one entry per CDR3 protein. The sample records about 180,000 distinct CDR3 sequences, roughly 50% being singletons. Sequenced patients had shown CD8+CD57+ cell expansion by flow cytometry. The source material was sorted CD4+, CD8+, or CD8+CD57+ T cells (not recorded which) from PBMCs. The receptor source for this set is a human donor with aplastic anemia.

This clonotype showed up many times. The chain links TRBV2 to TRBJ1-1; 9 bases are a match to TRBD1. Germline CDR1 reads SNHLY; CDR2 reads FYNNEI. After removal of 6 bases from V and 1 base from J, the junction contained 6 bases not matched to a gene. The length of the CDR3 is 15 residues. The CDR3 loop is CASSRDREKNTEAFF. The CDR3 DNA follows: TGTGCCAGCAGCAGGGACAGGGAGAAGAACACTGAAGCTTTCTTT.

This clonotype was seen more than once but under ten times. The chain employs TRBV3-1 and TRBJ2-3; a possible D gene is TRBD2 (7 bases). This CDR3 spans 15 amino acids. Per the germline V gene, CDR1 is LGHDT and CDR2 is YNNKEL (reference sequence). V gave up 5 bases and J gave up 0 bases, with 12 bases separating them. CDR3 in amino acids: CASSSRGASTDTQYF. CDR3 DNA: TGTGCCAGCAGCTCCCGGGGGGCCAGCACAGATACGCAGTATTTT.

The V and J genes are TRBV2 and TRBJ2-2; the D is unclear. The germline gives CDR1 SNHLY, CDR2 FYNNEI. V was shortened by 7 bases and J by 7 bases, with 10 bases between the two germline ends. This CDR3 contains 12 residues. The CDR3 region has the DNA TGTGCCAGCAAAAGCTCCGACGGGGAGCTGTTTTTT. It yields the protein CASKSSDGELFF.

This clonotype came up many times. The rearrangement uses TRBV5-4 and TRBJ2-3; a possible D gene is TRBD1 (7 bases). The V and J ends lost 10 bases and 0 bases respectively, with 24 bases between them. Germline CDR1 is SGHNT and CDR2 is YYREEE (reference sequence). The CDR3 consists of 17 residues. Written as DNA, the CDR3 is TGTGCCTACGTTATAGGGGGGACAGCCTCTAGCACAGATACGCAGTATTTT. It translates to CAYVIGGTASSTDTQYF.

The chain has TRBV12-3 or TRBV12-4 and TRBJ2-3, with 9 bases aligning to TRBD2. The CDR3 runs 13 residues. The J segment lost 4 bases and the V segment lost 10 bases, leaving 6 bases of the junction unmatched. In nucleotides, the CDR3 is TGTGCCACGCCGGGACTAGCACCAGATACGCAGTATTTT. Residues: CATPGLAPDTQYF.

This clonotype has at least ten counts. The chain employs TRBV12-3 or TRBV12-4 and TRBJ2-2; 8 bases are shared with TRBD1. The J segment lost 7 bases and the V segment lost 7 bases, leaving 5 bases of the junction unmatched. This CDR3 comprises 13 residues. The CDR3 bases are TGTGCCAGCACCGCGACAGGGGACGGGGAGCTGTTTTTT. Amino acid sequence: CASTATGDGELFF.

In this sample, this clonotype turned up many times. V usage is TRBV3-1 and J usage is TRBJ2-7; D remains unclear. Trimming pared 1 base from V and 1 base from J, leaving 8 bases between. Per the germline V gene, CDR1 is LGHDT and CDR2 is YNNKEL (reference sequence). The CDR3 contains 14 residues. In DNA, the CDR3 is TGTGCCAGCAGCCAAGGGACGGTTTCCTACGAGCAGTACTTC. Translated: CASSQGTVSYEQYF.

In its sample, this clonotype was seen a few times. V gene TRBV24-1 combines with J gene TRBJ2-2; perhaps D is TRBD1 or TRBD2 (5 bases each). The V end lost 2 bases, the J end lost 4 bases, and 10 bases lay between the germline ends. This CDR3 contains 15 residues. Germline V lookup: CDR1 KGHDR, CDR2 SFDVKD. The CDR3, as DNA: TGTGCCACCAGTGATTCCGGGACGGTCACCGGGGAGCTGTTTTTT. It codes for CATSDSGTVTGELFF.

This clonotype appeared a few times. V and J are TRBV28 and TRBJ2-3, with 9 bases matching TRBD2. V shed 7 bases, J shed 6 bases, and the junction held 8 bases outside the gene matches. CDR1 and CDR2 from the germline V gene are MDHEN and SYDVKM. The CDR3 sequence is 14 residues long. The CDR3 coding sequence is TGTGCCAGCACCTTCGGACTAGCGACGGATACGCAGTATTTT. Its translation: CASTFGLATDTQYF.